Listed here is a single T cell receptor beta chain. What it recognizes is unknown. This table comes from immunoSEQ multiplex PCR, and its TCRdb copy is limited to in-frame clones, with some not included. The sample has 130,000 to 150,000 clones, over 80% seen once; the top ten hold 4.5%. These data belong to a study of cytomegalovirus exposure and HLA in healthy donors. Study findings and constraints: In the approximately 120 validation repertoires, a later analysis found that first-cohort TCR clusters tended to co-occur.

The CDR3 totals 14 residues. V was trimmed by 2 bases and J by 0 bases, leaving 8 bases between them. Germline CDR1 is KGHSH and CDR2 is LQKENI. This receptor was taken from a man aged 18 to 29 in good health and CMV-seropositive. The sequenced sample was PBMCs. V usage is TRBV18 and J usage is TRBJ2-7, with D hard to call. The CDR3 is CASSPVHSSYEQYF. CDR3 DNA sequence: TGTGCCAGCTCACCAGTCCACAGCTCCTACGAGCAGTACTTC.